This T cell receptor beta chain was captured by sequencing in a study of shared clonotypes between healthy human individuals. Whole-study findings and limits: Donor clonotype sharing was expected to depend on sequencing depth.

Approximately 29,000 T cell genomes, or roughly 300 ng DNA, went into replicate PCRs of unsorted PBMC. Using immunoSEQ multiplex PCR, the repertoire was profiled, and TCRdb retains in-frame clones only, with some absent. The sample has hundreds of thousands of clones; about 85% are singletons. Of note for this clone: The target antigen is unknown.

The length of the CDR3 is 16 residues. The germline gives CDR1 LNHDA, CDR2 SQIVND (reference sequence). The V segment lost 6 bases and the J segment 1 base; nucleotides outside the gene matches: 10. For genomic DNA, unsorted samples relied on tens of millions of PBMCs. Sequenced material: PBMCs. The gene calls are TRBV19 and TRBJ1-1; 8 bases agree with TRBD1. This TCR was sampled from a woman between 40 and 50 years old in good health. Some clones in this sample may be carry-over from other donors' samples. CDR3 DNA: TGTGCCAGTAGCGCAGGGGGCCTTGGGGGGAACACTGAAGCTTTCTTT. Its translation is CASSAGGLGGNTEAFF.